These T cell receptor beta chains were read from a single sample in a study of blood T cell repertoires in COVID-19. Some clones are missing from TCRdb's copy, which holds only in-frame ones; the method was immunoSEQ multiplex PCR. This sample has roughly 110,000 clones, with more than 70% found just once. Material for sequencing was peripheral blood. These receptors originate from a man in his 70s with acute or convalescent COVID-19. Each CDR3 is given with its conserved first and last residue. The order of the fields is CDR3 protein, CDR3 DNA, V gene, J gene, clone size, D gene. D genes are given only for firm matches. Clone sizes are given selectively: once, few, many, or a class where the clone is expanded.

CDR3 protein: CASTQEGTEAFF; CDR3 DNA: TGTGCCAGCACCCAGGAGGGAACTGAAGCTTTCTTT; V gene: TRBV14; J gene: TRBJ1-1; clone size: many; D gene: .
CDR3 protein: CASSHRGGYGYTF; CDR3 DNA: TGCGCCAGCAGCCATAGGGGGGGCTATGGCTACACCTTC; V gene: TRBV4-3; J gene: TRBJ1-2; clone size: .; D gene: .
CDR3 protein: CASRLGHNQPQHF; CDR3 DNA: TGTGCCAGCAGATTGGGCCATAATCAGCCCCAGCATTTT; V gene: TRBV12-3/TRBV12-4; J gene: TRBJ1-5; clone size: .; D gene: .
CDR3 protein: CASSTGTGVMQAFF; CDR3 DNA: TGCGCCAGCAGCACCGGGACAGGAGTTATGCAAGCTTTCTTT; V gene: TRBV5-1; J gene: TRBJ1-1; clone size: .; D gene: TRBD1
CDR3 protein: CASSFRVGDTQYF; CDR3 DNA: TGTGCCAGCAGCTTCAGGGTTGGAGATACGCAGTATTTT; V gene: TRBV6-2/TRBV6-3; J gene: TRBJ2-3; clone size: .; D gene: .
CDR3 protein: CASSSQQGNYGYTF; CDR3 DNA: TGTGCCAGCAGCTCCCAACAGGGTAACTATGGCTACACCTTC; V gene: TRBV13; J gene: TRBJ1-2; clone size: .; D gene: .
CDR3 protein: CASRQQGDGGYTF; CDR3 DNA: TGTGCCAGCAGGCAACAGGGGGACGGTGGCTACACCTTC; V gene: TRBV28; J gene: TRBJ1-2; clone size: .; D gene: TRBD1
CDR3 protein: CASTAYRTGGIGELFF; CDR3 DNA: TGCGCCAGCACCGCATACAGGACGGGGGGCATCGGGGAGCTGTTTTTT; V gene: TRBV4-3; J gene: TRBJ2-2; clone size: once; D gene: .
CDR3 protein: CASSQGGQGQNTEAFF; CDR3 DNA: TGTGCCAGCAGCCAAGGGGGGCAGGGGCAGAACACTGAAGCTTTCTTT; V gene: TRBV3-1/TRBV3-2; J gene: TRBJ1-1; clone size: .; D gene: .
CDR3 protein: CASIGQRGGSYNEQFF; CDR3 DNA: TGTGCCAGTATCGGGCAGAGAGGGGGTTCCTACAATGAGCAGTTCTTC; V gene: TRBV19; J gene: TRBJ2-1; clone size: few; D gene: .
CDR3 protein: CASSIRTQNLYGYTF; CDR3 DNA: TGTGCCAGTAGTATAAGAACCCAGAACCTCTATGGCTACACCTTC; V gene: TRBV19; J gene: TRBJ1-2; clone size: .; D gene: .
CDR3 protein: CASSSSGGAYNEQFF; CDR3 DNA: TGCGCCAGCAGCTCTAGCGGGGGGGCCTACAATGAGCAGTTCTTC; V gene: TRBV5-1; J gene: TRBJ2-1; clone size: .; D gene: TRBD2
CDR3 protein: CASSEVGSARETQYF; CDR3 DNA: TGTGCCAGCAGTGAAGTTGGCAGCGCACGAGAGACCCAGTACTTC; V gene: TRBV6-1; J gene: TRBJ2-5; clone size: .; D gene: .
CDR3 protein: CASSPYWGQDQGYTF; CDR3 DNA: TGTGCCAGCTCACCCTACTGGGGACAGGATCAGGGCTACACCTTC; V gene: TRBV18; J gene: TRBJ1-2; clone size: .; D gene: TRBD1
CDR3 protein: CASSPGTTGDQPQHF; CDR3 DNA: TGTGCCAGCAGCCCAGGGACAACCGGGGATCAGCCCCAGCATTTT; V gene: TRBV6-5; J gene: TRBJ1-5; clone size: .; D gene: .
CDR3 protein: CASSEVWLGNPTAGLNEQFF; CDR3 DNA: TGTGCCAGCAGTGAAGTTTGGCTGGGAAATCCAACCGCCGGACTTAATGAGCAGTTCTTC; V gene: TRBV6-1; J gene: TRBJ2-1; clone size: .; D gene: .
CDR3 protein: CASSFRPRNTEAFF; CDR3 DNA: TGTGCCAGCAGCTTCCGCCCGCGGAACACTGAAGCTTTCTTT; V gene: TRBV5-8; J gene: TRBJ1-1; clone size: .; D gene: .
CDR3 protein: CASSLQGATEAFF; CDR3 DNA: TGTGCCAGCAGTTTACAGGGGGCCACTGAAGCTTTCTTT; V gene: TRBV12-3/TRBV12-4; J gene: TRBJ1-1; clone size: .; D gene: TRBD1
CDR3 protein: CASRRTAEETQYF; CDR3 DNA: TGTGCCAGTAGGCGGACAGCAGAAGAGACCCAGTACTTC; V gene: TRBV19; J gene: TRBJ2-5; clone size: .; D gene: .
CDR3 protein: CASGLAAGTGHTEAFF; CDR3 DNA: TGTGCTAGTGGTTTGGCCGCCGGGACAGGGCACACTGAAGCTTTCTTT; V gene: TRBV12-5; J gene: TRBJ1-1; clone size: .; D gene: TRBD1
CDR3 protein: CASSLRGQNTGELFF; CDR3 DNA: TGTGCCAGCAGTTTACGGGGACAGAACACCGGGGAGCTGTTTTTT; V gene: TRBV27; J gene: TRBJ2-2; clone size: .; D gene: .
CDR3 protein: CASNRDNGGSYTF; CDR3 DNA: TGTGCCAGCAATCGGGACAACGGTGGGAGCTACACCTTC; V gene: TRBV2; J gene: TRBJ1-2; clone size: .; D gene: .
CDR3 protein: CASSQGRGADTEAFF; CDR3 DNA: TGCGCCAGCAGCCAAGGGAGGGGCGCGGACACTGAAGCTTTCTTT; V gene: TRBV4-3; J gene: TRBJ1-1; clone size: .; D gene: .
CDR3 protein: CSIFPAGESAFF; CDR3 DNA: TGCAGCATCTTCCCCGCGGGGGAATCTGCTTTCTTT; V gene: TRBV29-1; J gene: TRBJ1-1; clone size: .; D gene: .
CDR3 protein: CASSEHGTANTGELFF; CDR3 DNA: TGTGCCAGCAGTGAACACGGGACAGCGAACACCGGGGAGCTGTTTTTT; V gene: TRBV6-1; J gene: TRBJ2-2; clone size: .; D gene: TRBD1
CDR3 protein: CACSQGGWGPYEQYF; CDR3 DNA: TGTGCCTGCAGCCAGGGGGGGTGGGGTCCCTACGAGCAGTACTTC; V gene: TRBV3-1/TRBV3-2; J gene: TRBJ2-7; clone size: .; D gene: .
CDR3 protein: CASSLQGLATGELFF; CDR3 DNA: TGTGCCAGCAGTTTACAGGGGTTGGCGACCGGGGAGCTGTTTTTT; V gene: TRBV2; J gene: TRBJ2-2; clone size: .; D gene: TRBD1
CDR3 protein: CASSQVGSRGGYTF; CDR3 DNA: TGTGCCAGCAGCCAAGTTGGGTCCAGGGGCGGCTATACCTTC; V gene: TRBV3-1/TRBV3-2; J gene: TRBJ1-2; clone size: once; D gene: .
CDR3 protein: CASSSLAGSTWGNEQFF; CDR3 DNA: TGTGCCAGCAGCTCACTAGCGGGTTCGACGTGGGGGAATGAGCAGTTCTTC; V gene: TRBV11-2; J gene: TRBJ2-1; clone size: few; D gene: TRBD2
CDR3 protein: CASSTTTGGLGYGYTF; CDR3 DNA: TGTGCCAGTTCTACAACAACAGGGGGGTTAGGCTATGGCTACACCTTC; V gene: TRBV19; J gene: TRBJ1-2; clone size: .; D gene: TRBD1
CDR3 protein: CASSLTPDGYTF; CDR3 DNA: TGTGCCAGCAGTTTGACTCCTGATGGCTACACCTTC; V gene: TRBV12-3/TRBV12-4; J gene: TRBJ1-2; clone size: .; D gene: .
CDR3 protein: CASSWGGYEQYF; CDR3 DNA: TGTGCCAGCAGCTGGGGGGGCTACGAGCAGTACTTC; V gene: TRBV7-2; J gene: TRBJ2-7; clone size: .; D gene: TRBD2
CDR3 protein: CASSINPDTEAFF; CDR3 DNA: TGTGCCAGTAGTATAAATCCCGACACTGAAGCTTTCTTT; V gene: TRBV19; J gene: TRBJ1-1; clone size: .; D gene: .
CDR3 protein: CASGSLPPGTKSNQPQHF; CDR3 DNA: TGTGCTAGTGGATCGCTCCCTCCCGGGACAAAGAGCAATCAGCCCCAGCATTTT; V gene: TRBV12-5; J gene: TRBJ1-5; clone size: .; D gene: .
CDR3 protein: CASSRDIAGGSDTQYF; CDR3 DNA: TGCGCCAGCAGCCGCGATATAGCGGGGGGATCAGATACGCAGTATTTT; V gene: TRBV4-1; J gene: TRBJ2-3; clone size: .; D gene: TRBD2
CDR3 protein: CASSENTGTPQHF; CDR3 DNA: TGTGCCAGCAGTGAAAATACTGGGACTCCCCAGCATTTT; V gene: TRBV6-1; J gene: TRBJ1-5; clone size: .; D gene: .
CDR3 protein: CAGGQGGNEQYF; CDR3 DNA: TGTGCCGGTGGACAGGGGGGCAACGAGCAGTACTTC; V gene: TRBV21-1; J gene: TRBJ2-7; clone size: .; D gene: .
CDR3 protein: CASSLGQANYEQYF; CDR3 DNA: TGTGCCAGCAGCTTAGGTCAGGCCAACTACGAGCAGTACTTC; V gene: TRBV7-9; J gene: TRBJ2-7; clone size: .; D gene: .
CDR3 protein: CASSLSGGVGTEAFF; CDR3 DNA: TGTGCCAGCTCACTATCAGGGGGCGTTGGCACTGAAGCTTTCTTT; V gene: TRBV18; J gene: TRBJ1-1; clone size: .; D gene: TRBD1
CDR3 protein: CASSLDSSSGNTIYF; CDR3 DNA: TGTGCCAGCAGCCTGGACTCGAGCTCTGGAAACACCATATATTTT; V gene: TRBV9; J gene: TRBJ1-3; clone size: few; D gene: .
CDR3 protein: CASFPPGQANTEAFF; CDR3 DNA: TGCGCCAGCTTTCCGCCGGGACAGGCGAACACTGAAGCTTTCTTT; V gene: TRBV5-1; J gene: TRBJ1-1; clone size: once; D gene: TRBD1
CDR3 protein: CASSPGTATYEQYF; CDR3 DNA: TGTGCCAGTAGTCCCGGGACAGCGACCTACGAGCAGTACTTC; V gene: TRBV19; J gene: TRBJ2-7; clone size: .; D gene: TRBD1
CDR3 protein: CASRPTGNTGELFF; CDR3 DNA: TGTGCCAGCAGACCCACGGGTAACACCGGGGAGCTGTTTTTT; V gene: TRBV5-5; J gene: TRBJ2-2; clone size: few; D gene: .
CDR3 protein: CASSGGPRGTDTQYF; CDR3 DNA: TGTGCCAGCTCAGGAGGTCCTAGGGGCACAGATACGCAGTATTTT; V gene: TRBV18; J gene: TRBJ2-3; clone size: .; D gene: .
CDR3 protein: CAIRPSSLHEQYF; CDR3 DNA: TGTGCCATCCGGCCTAGTTCCCTACACGAGCAGTACTTC; V gene: TRBV10-3; J gene: TRBJ2-7; clone size: .; D gene: .
CDR3 protein: CASSPTGQGTGELFF; CDR3 DNA: TGTGCCAGCAGCCCTACCGGACAGGGGACCGGGGAGCTGTTTTTT; V gene: TRBV7-2; J gene: TRBJ2-2; clone size: .; D gene: TRBD1
CDR3 protein: CASSFQDTEAFF; CDR3 DNA: TGTGCCAGCAGCTTCCAGGACACTGAAGCTTTCTTT; V gene: TRBV11-2; J gene: TRBJ1-1; clone size: .; D gene: .
CDR3 protein: CASSLAVPGRYEQYF; CDR3 DNA: TGTGCCAGCAGCTTAGCGGTTCCAGGCCGCTACGAGCAGTACTTC; V gene: TRBV7-8; J gene: TRBJ2-7; clone size: .; D gene: .
CDR3 protein: CTSSQRTETNHSPYEQYF; CDR3 DNA: TGCACCAGCAGCCAGAGGACAGAAACCAATCACTCACCTTACGAGCAGTACTTC; V gene: TRBV1; J gene: TRBJ2-7; clone size: .; D gene: .
CDR3 protein: CASSPELANEKLFF; CDR3 DNA: TGTGCCAGCTCACCAGAGTTAGCTAATGAAAAACTGTTTTTT; V gene: TRBV18; J gene: TRBJ1-4; clone size: .; D gene: .
CDR3 protein: CASSPGSNSPLHF; CDR3 DNA: TGTGCCAGTAGTCCAGGGTCTAATTCACCCCTCCACTTT; V gene: TRBV19; J gene: TRBJ1-6; clone size: .; D gene: .
CDR3 protein: CASSLGLTGETQYF; CDR3 DNA: TGTGCCAGCAGCTTGGGACTAACGGGGGAGACCCAGTACTTC; V gene: TRBV5-4; J gene: TRBJ2-5; clone size: .; D gene: .
CDR3 protein: CASSAVAGQGGSPLHF; CDR3 DNA: TGTGCCAGCAGTGCTGTTGCGGGACAGGGGGGTTCACCCCTCCACTTT; V gene: TRBV6-6; J gene: TRBJ1-6; clone size: .; D gene: TRBD1
CDR3 protein: CASSELTGHQPQHF; CDR3 DNA: TGTGCCAGCAGTGAATTGACAGGGCATCAGCCCCAGCATTTT; V gene: TRBV2; J gene: TRBJ1-5; clone size: .; D gene: TRBD1